This note documents a single T cell receptor beta chain sequence. These data originate in a study of T cells after yellow fever vaccination. The CDR3 runs 15 residues. The ends were cut back, 5 bases at V and 9 bases at J, with 17 bases in the middle. CDR1 and CDR2 (germline): SGHTA, FQGNSA. One entry per CDR3 protein, called by TCRdb with MiXCR from the 5' RACE reads. The table has 250,000 to 350,000 distinct CDR3 sequences, around 10% seen once. The specimen comprised CD4+ T cells sorted from PBMCs, sampled 5 days after the yellow fever booster vaccination. The clonotype was recovered from a man younger than 35 who received the YFV17D yellow fever vaccine. The chain employs TRBV7-2 and TRBJ1-6; D gene uncertain. CDR3 sequence: CASSLHRGSLSPLHF. CDR3 nucleotide sequence: TGTGCCAGCAGCCTGCATCGGGGTAGCCTTTCACCCCTCCACTTT.